The 27 T cell receptor beta chains in this list originate from one sample, sequenced in a study of blood T cells in healthy people across ages. Next came a second PCR, run for 7 to 11 cycles, which used a sample-barcoded 5' primer along with a J-beta primer mix. TCRdb used MiXCR to reprocess the 5' RACE reads, holding one entry per CDR3 protein. The profile shows 600,000 to 1,000,000 distinct CDR3 sequences, roughly 64% of them singletons. Sequenced material: blood. These receptor sequences come from a man aged 30 to 45 in good health.

A few counts support this clonotype. The rearrangement joins TRBV2 to TRBJ2-1, with 11 bases identical to TRBD2. In germline, CDR1 is SNHLY, CDR2 FYNNEI. The CDR3 length is 18 residues. Trimming took 3 bases from V and 9 from J; bases not matched to a gene: 16. CDR3 DNA: TGTGCCAGCAGTGAGTCGTTGGTAAGGCTAGCGGGAGGAAGTGAGCAGTTCTTC. Translated: CASSESLVRLAGGSEQFF.

The rearrangement joins TRBV7-9 to TRBJ2-7; D not certain. This CDR3 is 16 amino acids long. Germline V CDR1 and CDR2: SEHNR, FQNEAQ (reference sequence). Between the trimmed V and J ends, which lost 4 bases and 2 bases, there was a span of 18 bases. This CDR3 is CASSWWADQDPYEQYF. Here the CDR3 DNA reads TGTGCCAGCAGCTGGTGGGCGGACCAGGATCCCTACGAGCAGTACTTC.

The chain employs TRBV29-1 and TRBJ2-1; no definite D call. Germline CDR1 is SQVTM and CDR2 is ANQGSEA. The length of the CDR3 is 10 residues. The CDR3 loop is CSADYNEQFF. The CDR3 DNA sequence: TGCAGTGCTGATTACAATGAGCAGTTCTTC.

CDR3 sequence reads: CSAQSGTDSYEQYF. CDR3 in DNA: TGCAGTGCTCAGTCCGGGACAGACTCCTACGAGCAGTACTTC. The chain carries TRBV20-1 and TRBJ2-7, with 7 bases aligning to TRBD1. Germline lookup yields CDR1 DFQATT and CDR2 SNEGSKA (reference sequence). V lost 5 bases, J lost 0 bases, and 7 bases stayed unmatched. The CDR3 loop spans 14 amino acids.

This clonotype has just a few counts. This chain joins TRBV15 and TRBJ2-1; TRBD2 agrees at 7 bases. The CDR3 spans 16 residues. Unmatched junction bases numbered 3, after V lost 1 base and J lost 0 bases. CDR1 and CDR2 (germline): LNHNV, YYDKDF (reference sequence). As DNA, the CDR3 is TGTGCCACCAGCAGAGCGACTAGCTTCTCCTACAATGAGCAGTTCTTC. The encoded protein is CATSRATSFSYNEQFF.

As regards this clonotype: This CDR3 fails to terminate in the conserved phenylalanine or tryptophan, so it likely reflects a read error. It is unclear where the CDR3 begins or ends on the DNA, so no DNA is shown, and the CDR3 is as TCRdb lists it. The chain has TRBV2 and TRBJ2-1; the table assigns TRBD1, which was not confirmed against the DNA. The CDR3 spans 15 residues, counting both ends. Germline V gene data show CDR1 as SNHLY and CDR2 as FYNNEI. CDR3: CASSEPLPRSYTFGS.

This chain connects TRBV28 to TRBJ2-1; possibly TRBD2 for D (6 bases). Germline lookup yields CDR1 MDHEN and CDR2 SYDVKM. The V end was cut by 3 bases, the J end by 3 bases, with 9 bases between. This CDR3 has 14 residues. The chain's CDR3 is CASSLGGYYNEQFF. CDR3 nucleotides: TGTGCCAGCAGTTTGGGGGGTTACTACAATGAGCAGTTCTTC. The full variable domain, rest sourced from reference TRBV28 and TRBJ2-1, is DVKVTQSSRYLVKRTGEKVFLECVQDMDHENMFWYRQDPGLGLRLIYFSYDVKMKEKGDIPEGYSVSREKKERFSLILESASTNQTSMYLCASSLGGYYNEQFFGPGTRLTVL.

In its sample, this clonotype was seen a few times. This rearrangement joins TRBV9 to TRBJ1-2, with D unresolved. Trimming shortened V by 2 bases and J by 0 bases, and 8 bases separated the two germline ends. CDR1 is SGDLS and CDR2 is YYNGEE in the germline V gene. The CDR3 is made up of 14 amino acids. Here the CDR3 DNA reads TGTGCCAGCAGCGTCGGCGGAGCTAACTATGGCTACACCTTC. This sequence encodes CASSVGGANYGYTF.

This chain joins TRBV2 and TRBJ2-1; 10 nucleotides match TRBD1. Germline CDR1 and CDR2: SNHLY and FYNNEI. The CDR3 has 15 residues. V shed 4 bases, J shed 4 bases, and the junction held 4 bases outside the gene matches. CDR3 in DNA: TGTGCCAGCAGTGGGGGACAGGGGACTTACAATGAGCAGTTCTTC. Translated: CASSGGQGTYNEQFF.

This clonotype appeared a few times. V usage is TRBV29-1 and J usage is TRBJ2-5; TRBD2 matches at 7 bases. The CDR3 consists of 12 residues. The V segment lost 7 bases and the J segment 5 bases; nucleotides outside the gene matches: 7. The germline V gene encodes CDR1 SQVTM and CDR2 ANQGSEA. CDR3 in DNA: TGCAGCGCGGGCGGGAGTAGTGAGACCCAGTACTTC. Translation: CSAGGSSETQYF.

V usage is TRBV5-1 and J usage is TRBJ2-3, with D unresolved. This CDR3 contains 16 residues. Germline V CDR1 and CDR2: SGHRS, YFSETQ. Trimming removed 3 bases from V and 2 bases from J, with 16 bases in between. The CDR3: CASSSRTAPNTDTQYF. The DNA of the CDR3 is TGCGCCAGCAGCTCGAGGACGGCGCCTAACACAGATACGCAGTATTTT.

The chain recombines TRBV25-1 with TRBJ2-4; D is tentatively TRBD1 or TRBD2 (6 bases each). The J call may be faulty, since TRBJ2-7 better matches the DNA end. Germline V gives CDR1 MGHDK, CDR2 SYGVNS. This CDR3 contains 14 residues. The CDR3 here is CASSNDEGGYEQYF. The CDR3 nucleotides read TGTGCCAGCAGTAATGACGAGGGGGGCTACGAGCAGTACTTC.

The rearrangement uses TRBV6-5 and TRBJ2-3, with D possibly called TRBD1 or TRBD2 (5 bases each). The V end lost 4 bases, the J end lost 0 bases, and 11 bases lay between the germline ends. This CDR3 is built from 15 residues. Germline CDR1 MNHEY, CDR2 SVGAGI. DNA of the CDR3: TGTGCCAGCAGTTCCCCCGGGACCAGCACAGATACGCAGTATTTT. As protein: CASSSPGTSTDTQYF.

This clonotype appeared a few times. The V and J genes are TRBV18 and TRBJ1-6, with D unresolved. Trimming stripped 3 bases from V and 9 bases from J, with 6 bases between. This CDR3 has 12 residues. CDR1 is KGHSH, CDR2 LQKENI, per germline. The CDR3 DNA reads as TGTGCCAGCTCACCTGATGTTTCACCCCTCCACTTT. Its protein product is CASSPDVSPLHF.

The gene calls are TRBV12-3 or TRBV12-4 and TRBJ1-1; D is ambiguous. V lost 6 bases and J lost 5, with 13 bases in between. This CDR3 is 13 amino acids long. CDR3 nucleotides: TGTGCCAGCAGGACTGGAGCCGGGACTGAAGCTTTCTTT. Translated, it gives CASRTGAGTEAFF.

This chain joins TRBV12-3 or TRBV12-4 and TRBJ2-5; D is unresolved. This CDR3 has 13 amino acids. V was shortened by 3 bases and J by 1 base, with 6 bases between the two germline ends. The CDR3 coding sequence is TGTGCCAGCAGTTTTTCCAGCCAAGAGACCCAGTACTTC. Protein: CASSFSSQETQYF.

V and J are TRBV9 and TRBJ2-3, with D perhaps given as TRBD1 or TRBD2 (6 bases each). The CDR3 runs to 15 residues. V was clipped by 2 bases and J by 3 bases, with 13 bases between them. Germline CDR1 SGDLS, CDR2 YYNGEE. CDR3 sequence: CASSVRGQFTDTQYF. DNA for the CDR3: TGTGCCAGCAGCGTTCGGGGGCAGTTTACAGATACGCAGTATTTT.

This clonotype was seen a few times. This chain links TRBV6-6 with TRBJ1-2; a possible D gene is TRBD1 (5 bases). Germline assignment: CDR1 MNHNY and CDR2 SVGAGI (reference sequence). Trimming removed 0 bases at V and 8 bases at J, with 16 bases between. The CDR3 runs 15 residues. In DNA, the CDR3 is TGTGCCAGCAGTTACTCAGGTCAGGGTGATCAAGGCTACACCTTC. Translated: CASSYSGQGDQGYTF.

V and J are TRBV28 and TRBJ1-1; 12 bases are shared with TRBD1. This CDR3 comprises 17 residues. Germline V lookup: CDR1 MDHEN, CDR2 SYDVKM. The V and J ends lost 7 bases and 4 bases, in that order; junction bases with no gene match: 13. The CDR3 nucleotides are TGTGCCAGCAAACGGGCTTCCGGGACAGGGGGCCGCACTGAAGCTTTCTTT. Encoded protein: CASKRASGTGGRTEAFF.

The chain uses TRBV4-1 and TRBJ2-3; the match to TRBD2 covers 12 bases. Germline V gene sequence: CDR1 MGHRA, CDR2 YSYEKL. After removal of 4 bases from V and 3 bases from J, the junction contained 8 bases not matched to a gene. CDR3 size: 17 residues. CDR3 protein: CASSPPTLAGGTDTQYF. The CDR3 DNA reads as TGCGCCAGCAGCCCCCCGACACTAGCGGGGGGAACAGATACGCAGTATTTT.

The chain carries TRBV5-1 and TRBJ2-4, with 10 bases fitting TRBD1. CDR1 and CDR2 from the germline V gene are SGHRS and YFSETQ. The J segment lost 7 bases and the V segment lost 4 bases, leaving 5 bases of the junction unmatched. The CDR3 has 14 residues. CDR3 amino acids: CASSVRQGANIQYF. The CDR3 DNA is TGCGCCAGCAGCGTCAGACAGGGGGCTAACATTCAGTACTTC.

V and J are TRBV28 and TRBJ2-3; the D gene is possibly TRBD1 (5 bases). The CDR3 sequence is 13 residues long. Between the trimmed V and J ends, which lost 7 bases and 6 bases, there was a span of 14 bases. Germline CDR1 is MDHEN and CDR2 is SYDVKM. The CDR3 reads CASTLRGGDTQYF. CDR3 DNA: TGTGCCAGCACCTTAAGGGGTGGGGATACGCAGTATTTT. The variable domain in full, completed from reference TRBV28 and TRBJ2-3, reads DVKVTQSSRYLVKRTGEKVFLECVQDMDHENMFWYRQDPGLGLRLIYFSYDVKMKEKGDIPEGYSVSREKKERFSLILESASTNQTSMYLCASTLRGGDTQYFGPGTRLTVL.

The V call is TRBV20-1, the J call TRBJ1-2; perhaps TRBD1 as D (6 bases). There are 13 residues in the CDR3. Per germline, CDR1 DFQATT and CDR2 SNEGSKA (reference sequence). The ends were cut back, 6 bases at V and 2 bases at J, with 13 bases in the middle. CDR3: CSARDIENYGYTF. The CDR3 DNA is TGCAGTGCAAGGGACATCGAAAACTATGGCTACACCTTC.

This clonotype was seen only a few times. The CDR3 bases are TGCAGCGCCAAGGTAACTAGCCAGTTCTTC. This codes for CSAKVTSQFF. The chain uses TRBV29-1 and TRBJ2-1; a weak D match, TRBD2 (6 bases). Per germline, CDR1 SQVTM and CDR2 ANQGSEA. The CDR3 runs 10 residues. V was clipped by 7 bases and J by 13 bases, with 14 bases between them.

In this sample, this clonotype turned up a few times. V usage is TRBV5-1 and J usage is TRBJ2-1; D remains unclear. Per germline, CDR1 SGHRS and CDR2 YFSETQ. Trimming took 4 bases from V and 3 from J, leaving 8 bases between them. CDR3 length: 13 residues. The CDR3 DNA reads TGCGCCAGCAGCCAAGGGAACTACAATGAGCAGTTCTTC. Amino acid sequence: CASSQGNYNEQFF. Full variable domain (rest looked up from reference TRBV5-1 and TRBJ2-1): KAGVTQTPRYLIKTRGQQVTLSCSPISGHRSVSWYQQTPGQGLQFLFEYFSETQRNKGNFPGRFSGRQFSNSRSEMNVSTLELGDSALYLCASSQGNYNEQFFGPGTRLTVL.

This clonotype appeared a few times. V gene TRBV5-1 combines with J gene TRBJ2-3, with unresolved D. The CDR3 runs 15 residues. V lost 2 bases to trimming and J lost 0 bases, with 10 bases between them. Germline V gene sequence: CDR1 SGHRS, CDR2 YFSETQ. The DNA for the CDR3 is TGCGCCAGCAGCTTTGGAAACCCTAGCACAGATACGCAGTATTTT. This sequence encodes CASSFGNPSTDTQYF.

This chain connects TRBV7-2 to TRBJ1-2; possibly TRBD1 for D (6 bases). There are 15 residues in the CDR3. Germline V gives CDR1 SGHTA, CDR2 FQGNSA. V was clipped by 1 base and J by 5 bases, with 14 bases between them. The CDR3 sequence is CASSLEAQGMYGYTF. The DNA for the CDR3 is TGTGCCAGCAGCTTAGAGGCCCAGGGGATGTATGGCTACACCTTC.